The source of this T cell receptor (beta chain) is a study of blood T cell repertoires in COVID-19. About the study: The origin of the acute and convalescent COVID-19 samples was the United States, Italy and Spain. T cells, B-cell-depleted T cells, or PBMCs provided the cDNA or gDNA that served as material.

In the source study's methods: The authors estimated nucleated cell counts from reference gene primer amplification. Clones were read by immunoSEQ multiplex PCR, and TCRdb kept only the in-frame ones, dropping some. V and J calls and clone size follow that table, whereas D and trimming were derived from the DNA. The data hold about 120,000 clones, with around 87% observed a single time. The sequenced material came from peripheral blood. This TCR came from a woman in her sixties or seventies with acute or convalescent COVID-19.

The CDR3 reads CASSLEGQIGKNIQYF. The CDR3 bases are TGTGCCAGCAGCTTAGAAGGACAGATAGGCAAAAACATTCAGTACTTC. The chain recombines TRBV7-2 with TRBJ2-4; D perhaps matches TRBD1 (6 bases). CDR1 is SGHTA, CDR2 FQGNSA, per germline. With 1 base removed from V and 3 bases from J, the gap between germline ends came to 13 bases. The CDR3 is 16 amino acids.